This T cell receptor (beta chain) stems from a study of human T cells and chemical hapten exposure. Study findings and constraints: Every donor had alopecia, and their immune response may therefore differ from healthy people's.

Time point given: patch test 1, 2 weeks after DPC sensitization. As for treatment: therapeutic diphenylcyclopropenone sensitization with weekly scalp DPC. A remark on this clonotype: Its antigen is currently unknown.

The V gene lost 6 bases and the J gene lost 8 bases, with 20 bases spanning the gap. The CDR3 has 15 amino acids. CDR1 is MNHEY and CDR2 is SMNVEV in the germline V gene (reference sequence). TCRdb reprocessed the RACE reads with MiXCR, giving one entry per CDR3 protein. The table shows around 190,000 distinct CDR3 sequences, with more than 20% occurring only once. This clonotype was obtained from a woman between 45 and 60 years old with alopecia areata. Some clones in this sample may be carry-over from other donors' samples. The sample consisted of whole blood, taken in connection with sensitization to the hapten diphenylcyclopropenone (DPC). This chain connects TRBV27 to TRBJ2-1; the D call may be TRBD1 or TRBD2 (6 bases each). CDR3 sequence (DNA): TGTGCCAGCAGGGGGTGGGGGGCTAACGGGGATGAGCAGTTCTTC. This sequence encodes CASRGWGANGDEQFF.